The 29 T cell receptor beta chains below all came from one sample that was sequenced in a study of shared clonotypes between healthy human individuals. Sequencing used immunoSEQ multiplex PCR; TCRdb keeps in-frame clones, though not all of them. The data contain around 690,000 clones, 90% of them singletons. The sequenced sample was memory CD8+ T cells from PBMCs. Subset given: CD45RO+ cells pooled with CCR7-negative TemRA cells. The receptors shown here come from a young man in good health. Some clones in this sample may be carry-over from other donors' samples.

In DNA, the CDR3 is TGTGCCAGCAGTTTATACGGGAGTGGTGAGCAGTTCTTC. It translates to CASSLYGSGEQFF. The J gene is TRBJ2-1, the V gene TRBV27; the D gene is possibly TRBD2 (6 bases). CDR3 length: 13 residues. V lost 1 base and J 9 bases, leaving 10 bases between the germline ends. From germline, CDR1 is MNHEY and CDR2 SMNVEV (reference sequence).

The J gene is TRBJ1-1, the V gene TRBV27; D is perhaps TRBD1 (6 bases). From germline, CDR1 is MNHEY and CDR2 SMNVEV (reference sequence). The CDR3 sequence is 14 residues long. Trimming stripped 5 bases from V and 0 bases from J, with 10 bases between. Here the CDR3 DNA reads TGTGCCAGCAGTGTCAACAGGGTGAACACTGAAGCTTTCTTT. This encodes CASSVNRVNTEAFF.

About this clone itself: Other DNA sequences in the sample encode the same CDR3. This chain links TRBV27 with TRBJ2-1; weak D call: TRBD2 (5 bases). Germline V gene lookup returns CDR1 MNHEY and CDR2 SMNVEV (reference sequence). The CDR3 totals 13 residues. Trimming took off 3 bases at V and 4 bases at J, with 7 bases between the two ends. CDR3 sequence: CASSFSGYNEQFF. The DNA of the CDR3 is TGTGCCAGCAGTTTTTCGGGATACAATGAGCAGTTCTTC.

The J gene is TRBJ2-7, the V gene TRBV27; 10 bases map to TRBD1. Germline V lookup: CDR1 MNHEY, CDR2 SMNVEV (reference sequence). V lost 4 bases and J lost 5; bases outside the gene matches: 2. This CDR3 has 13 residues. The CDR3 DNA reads TGTGCCAGCAGTTGGGGACAGGGGAACGAGCAGTACTTC. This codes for CASSWGQGNEQYF.

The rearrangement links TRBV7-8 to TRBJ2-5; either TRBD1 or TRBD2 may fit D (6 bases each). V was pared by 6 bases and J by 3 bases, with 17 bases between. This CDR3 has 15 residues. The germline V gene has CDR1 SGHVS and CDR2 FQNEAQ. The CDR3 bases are TGTGCCAGCAGGCCGGGGGCTAGCGCCGAAGAGACCCAGTACTTC. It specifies CASRPGASAEETQYF.

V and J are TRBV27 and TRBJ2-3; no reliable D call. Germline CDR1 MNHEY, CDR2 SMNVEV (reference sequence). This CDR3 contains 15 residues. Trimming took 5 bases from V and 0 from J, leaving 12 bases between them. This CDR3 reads CASSPLIASTDTQYF. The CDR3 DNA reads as TGTGCCAGCAGTCCGCTCATAGCTAGCACAGATACGCAGTATTTT.

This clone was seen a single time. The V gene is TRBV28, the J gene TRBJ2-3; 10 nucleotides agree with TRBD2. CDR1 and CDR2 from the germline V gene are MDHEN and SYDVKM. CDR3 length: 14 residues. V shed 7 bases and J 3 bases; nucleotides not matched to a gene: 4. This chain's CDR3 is CASTASGGTDTQYF. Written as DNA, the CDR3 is TGTGCCAGCACGGCTAGCGGGGGTACAGATACGCAGTATTTT. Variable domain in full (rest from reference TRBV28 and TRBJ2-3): DVKVTQSSRYLVKRTGEKVFLECVQDMDHENMFWYRQDPGLGLRLIYFSYDVKMKEKGDIPEGYSVSREKKERFSLILESASTNQTSMYLCASTASGGTDTQYFGPGTRLTVL.

CDR3 protein: CASSQVTGGQPQHF. DNA for the CDR3: TGCGCCAGCAGCCAAGTAACAGGAGGTCAGCCCCAGCATTTT. The gene calls are TRBV4-3 and TRBJ1-5, with D possibly being TRBD1 (5 bases). CDR1 is LGHNA, CDR2 YSLEER, per germline. V gave up 1 base and J gave up 6 bases, with 10 bases separating them. The CDR3 totals 14 residues.

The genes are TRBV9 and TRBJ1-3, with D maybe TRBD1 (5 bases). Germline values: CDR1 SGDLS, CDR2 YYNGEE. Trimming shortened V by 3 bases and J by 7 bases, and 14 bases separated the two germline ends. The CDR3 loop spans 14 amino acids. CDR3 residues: CASSGGVEVNTIYF. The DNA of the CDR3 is TGTGCCAGCAGCGGAGGGGTTGAAGTGAACACCATATATTTT.

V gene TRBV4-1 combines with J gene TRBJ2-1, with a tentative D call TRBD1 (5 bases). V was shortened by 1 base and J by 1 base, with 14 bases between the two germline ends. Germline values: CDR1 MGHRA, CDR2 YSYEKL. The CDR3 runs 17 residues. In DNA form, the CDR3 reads TGCGCCAGCAGCCAAGCTTCGGTCGGACATTCCTACAATGAGCAGTTCTTC. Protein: CASSQASVGHSYNEQFF.

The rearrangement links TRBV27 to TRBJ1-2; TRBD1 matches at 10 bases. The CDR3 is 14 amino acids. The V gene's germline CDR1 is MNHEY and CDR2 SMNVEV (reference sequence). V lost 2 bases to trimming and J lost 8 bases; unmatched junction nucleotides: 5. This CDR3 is CASSLIGTGAGYTF. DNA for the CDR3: TGTGCCAGCAGTTTAATTGGGACAGGGGCCGGCTACACCTTC.

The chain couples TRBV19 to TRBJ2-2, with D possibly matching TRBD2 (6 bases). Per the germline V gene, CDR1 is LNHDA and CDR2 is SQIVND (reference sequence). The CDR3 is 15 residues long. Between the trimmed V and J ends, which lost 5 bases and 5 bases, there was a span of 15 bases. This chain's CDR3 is CASSLRDFLTGELFF. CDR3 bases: TGTGCCAGTAGTCTACGGGACTTCCTAACCGGGGAGCTGTTTTTT.

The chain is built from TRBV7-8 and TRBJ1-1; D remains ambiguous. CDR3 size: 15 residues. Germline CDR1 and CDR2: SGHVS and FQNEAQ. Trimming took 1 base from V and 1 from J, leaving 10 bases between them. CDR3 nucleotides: TGTGCCAGCAGCTTAGGGGTCAGTCCGAACACTGAAGCTTTCTTT. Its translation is CASSLGVSPNTEAFF. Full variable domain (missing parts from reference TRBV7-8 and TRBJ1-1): GAGVSQSPRYKVAKRGQDVALRCDPISGHVSLFWYQQALGQGPEFLTYFQNEAQLDKSGLPSDRFFAERPEGSVSTLKIQRTQQEDSAVYLCASSLGVSPNTEAFFGQGTRLTVV.

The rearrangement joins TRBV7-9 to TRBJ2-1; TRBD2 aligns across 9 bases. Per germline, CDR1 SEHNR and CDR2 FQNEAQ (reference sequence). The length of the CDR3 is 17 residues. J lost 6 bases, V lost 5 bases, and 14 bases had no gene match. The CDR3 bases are TGTGCCAGCAGCCCCCGGAGTGTAAGCGGGAGGAGCAATGAGCAGTTCTTC. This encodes CASSPRSVSGRSNEQFF. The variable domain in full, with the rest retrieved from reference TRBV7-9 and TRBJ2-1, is DTGVSQNPRHKITKRGQNVTFRCDPISEHNRLYWYRQTLGQGPEFLTYFQNEAQLEKSRLLSDRFSAERPKGSFSTLEIQRTEQGDSAMYLCASSPRSVSGRSNEQFFGPGTRLTVL.

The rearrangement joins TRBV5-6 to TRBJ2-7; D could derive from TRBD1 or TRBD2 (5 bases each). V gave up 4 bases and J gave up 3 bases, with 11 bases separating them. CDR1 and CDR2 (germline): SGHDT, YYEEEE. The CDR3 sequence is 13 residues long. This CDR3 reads CASSPGRSYEQYF. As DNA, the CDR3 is TGTGCCAGCAGCCCGGGACGTAGCTACGAGCAGTACTTC.

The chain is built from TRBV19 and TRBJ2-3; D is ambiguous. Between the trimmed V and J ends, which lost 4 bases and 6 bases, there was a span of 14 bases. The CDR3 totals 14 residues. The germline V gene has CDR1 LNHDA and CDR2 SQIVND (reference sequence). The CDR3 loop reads CASSSLPTGDTQYF. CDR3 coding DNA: TGTGCCAGTAGTAGTCTCCCCACTGGTGATACGCAGTATTTT.

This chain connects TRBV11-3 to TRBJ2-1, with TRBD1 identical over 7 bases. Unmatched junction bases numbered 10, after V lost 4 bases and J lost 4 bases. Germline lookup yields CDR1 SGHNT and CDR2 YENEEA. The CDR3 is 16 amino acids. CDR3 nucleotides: TGTGCCAGCAGCTCCCGGCAGGGACAGCAATACAATGAGCAGTTCTTC. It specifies CASSSRQGQQYNEQFF. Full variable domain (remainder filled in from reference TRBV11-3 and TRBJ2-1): EAGVVQSPRYKIIEKKQPVAFWCNPISGHNTLYWYLQNLGQGPELLIRYENEEAVDDSQLPKDRFSAERLKGVDSTLKIQPAELGDSAVYLCASSSRQGQQYNEQFFGPGTRLTVL.

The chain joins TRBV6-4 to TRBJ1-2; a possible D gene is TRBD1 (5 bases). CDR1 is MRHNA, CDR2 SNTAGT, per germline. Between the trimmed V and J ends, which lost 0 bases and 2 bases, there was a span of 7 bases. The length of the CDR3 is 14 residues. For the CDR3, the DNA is TGTGCCAGCAGTGACTCGAGGGGAAACTATGGCTACACCTTC. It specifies CASSDSRGNYGYTF.

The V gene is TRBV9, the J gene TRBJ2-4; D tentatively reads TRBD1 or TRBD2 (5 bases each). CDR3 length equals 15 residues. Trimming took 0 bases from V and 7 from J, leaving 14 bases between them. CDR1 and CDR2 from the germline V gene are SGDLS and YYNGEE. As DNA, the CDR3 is TGTGCCAGCAGCGTAGTCTGGGGGAGTGCCAACATTCAGTACTTC. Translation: CASSVVWGSANIQYF.

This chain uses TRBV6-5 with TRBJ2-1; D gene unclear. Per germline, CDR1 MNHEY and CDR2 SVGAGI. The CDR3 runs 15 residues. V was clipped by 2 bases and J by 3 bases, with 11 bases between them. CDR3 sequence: CASSYGLGVYNEQFF. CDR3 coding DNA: TGTGCCAGCAGTTACGGGCTTGGGGTCTACAATGAGCAGTTCTTC.

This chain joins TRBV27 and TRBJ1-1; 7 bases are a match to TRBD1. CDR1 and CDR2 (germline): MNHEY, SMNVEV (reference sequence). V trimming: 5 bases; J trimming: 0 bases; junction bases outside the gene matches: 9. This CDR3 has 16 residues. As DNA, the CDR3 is TGTGCCAGCAGTCCGTCGACAGGGATAGTGAACACTGAAGCTTTCTTT. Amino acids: CASSPSTGIVNTEAFF.

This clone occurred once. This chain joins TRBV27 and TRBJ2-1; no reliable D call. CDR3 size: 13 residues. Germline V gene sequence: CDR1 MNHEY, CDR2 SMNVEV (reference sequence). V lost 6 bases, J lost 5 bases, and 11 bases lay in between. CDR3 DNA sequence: TGTGCCAGCAGCCCCTTACGGAACAATGAGCAGTTCTTC. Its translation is CASSPLRNNEQFF.

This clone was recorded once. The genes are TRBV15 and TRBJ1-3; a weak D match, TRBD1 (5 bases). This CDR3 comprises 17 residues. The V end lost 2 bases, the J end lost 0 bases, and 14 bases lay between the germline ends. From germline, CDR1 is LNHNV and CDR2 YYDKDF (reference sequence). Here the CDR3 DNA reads TGTGCCACCAGCAGAACCTTCACGGGGGTCTCTGGAAACACCATATATTTT. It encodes CATSRTFTGVSGNTIYF.

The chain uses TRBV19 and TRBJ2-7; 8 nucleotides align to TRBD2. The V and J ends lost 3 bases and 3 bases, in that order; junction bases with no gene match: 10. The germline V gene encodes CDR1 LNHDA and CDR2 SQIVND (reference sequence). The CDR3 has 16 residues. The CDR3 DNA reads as TGTGCCAGTAGTATTCGGAATCCGGGACTAGGCTACGAGCAGTACTTC. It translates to CASSIRNPGLGYEQYF. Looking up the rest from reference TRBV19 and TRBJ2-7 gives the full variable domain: DGGITQSPKYLFRKEGQNVTLSCEQNLNHDAMYWYRQDPGQGLRLIYYSQIVNDFQKGDIAEGYSVSREKKESFPLTVTSAQKNPTAFYLCASSIRNPGLGYEQYFGPGTRLTVT.

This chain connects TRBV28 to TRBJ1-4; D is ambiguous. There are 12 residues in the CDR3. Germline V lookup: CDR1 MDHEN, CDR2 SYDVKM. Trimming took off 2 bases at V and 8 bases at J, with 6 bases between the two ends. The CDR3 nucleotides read TGTGCCAGCAGTTTAACGGGCGAAAAACTGTTTTTT. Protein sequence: CASSLTGEKLFF.

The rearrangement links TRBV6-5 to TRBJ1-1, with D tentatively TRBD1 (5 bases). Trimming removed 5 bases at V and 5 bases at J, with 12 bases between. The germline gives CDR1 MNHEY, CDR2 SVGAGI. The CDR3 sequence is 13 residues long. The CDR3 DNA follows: TGTGCCAGCAGTACGGGACCGCCGACTGAAGCTTTCTTT. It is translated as CASSTGPPTEAFF.

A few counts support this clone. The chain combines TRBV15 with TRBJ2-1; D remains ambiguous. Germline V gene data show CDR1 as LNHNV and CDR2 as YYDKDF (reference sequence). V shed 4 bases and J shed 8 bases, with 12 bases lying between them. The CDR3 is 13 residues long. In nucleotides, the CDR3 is TGTGCCACCAGCAATGGGCCTCCTGATGAGCAGTTCTTC. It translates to CATSNGPPDEQFF.

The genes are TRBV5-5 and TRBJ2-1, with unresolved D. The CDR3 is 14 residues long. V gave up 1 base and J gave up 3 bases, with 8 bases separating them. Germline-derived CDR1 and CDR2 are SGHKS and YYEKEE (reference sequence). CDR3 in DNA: TGTGCCAGCAGCTTGTTAAGGCTCTACAATGAGCAGTTCTTC. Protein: CASSLLRLYNEQFF.

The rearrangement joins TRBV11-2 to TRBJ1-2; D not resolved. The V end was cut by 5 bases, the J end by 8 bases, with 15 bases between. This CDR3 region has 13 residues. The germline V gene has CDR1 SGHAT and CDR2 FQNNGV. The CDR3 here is CASSAGKKVGYTF. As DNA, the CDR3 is TGTGCCAGCAGCGCCGGGAAAAAAGTAGGCTACACCTTC.